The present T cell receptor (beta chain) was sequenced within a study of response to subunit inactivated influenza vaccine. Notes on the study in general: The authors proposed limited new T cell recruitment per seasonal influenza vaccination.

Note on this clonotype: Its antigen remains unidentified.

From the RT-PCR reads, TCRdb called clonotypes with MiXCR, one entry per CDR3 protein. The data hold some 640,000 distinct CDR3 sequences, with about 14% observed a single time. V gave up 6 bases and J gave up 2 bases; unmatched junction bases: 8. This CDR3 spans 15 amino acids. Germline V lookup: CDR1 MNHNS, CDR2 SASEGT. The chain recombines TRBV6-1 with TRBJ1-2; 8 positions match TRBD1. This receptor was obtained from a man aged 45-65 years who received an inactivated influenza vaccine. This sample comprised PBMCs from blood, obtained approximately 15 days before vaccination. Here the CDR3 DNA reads TGTGCCAGCAGCCCTCAACAGGGGGGGAACTATGGCTACACCTTC. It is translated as CASSPQQGGNYGYTF.